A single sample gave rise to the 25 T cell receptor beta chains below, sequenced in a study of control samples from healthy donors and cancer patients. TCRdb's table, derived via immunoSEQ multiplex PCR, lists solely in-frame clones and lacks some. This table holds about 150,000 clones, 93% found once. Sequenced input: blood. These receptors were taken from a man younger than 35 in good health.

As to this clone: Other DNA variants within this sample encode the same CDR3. CDR3 nucleotide sequence: TGTGCCAGCAGCCGGACTAGCGGCTCATACGAGCAGTACTTC. Its protein product is CASSRTSGSYEQYF. V is TRBV11-3 and J is TRBJ2-7, with 10 bases aligning to TRBD2. Germline V lookup: CDR1 SGHNT, CDR2 YENEEA. The CDR3 length is 14 residues. V trimming: 5 bases; J trimming: 4 bases; junction bases outside the gene matches: 5.

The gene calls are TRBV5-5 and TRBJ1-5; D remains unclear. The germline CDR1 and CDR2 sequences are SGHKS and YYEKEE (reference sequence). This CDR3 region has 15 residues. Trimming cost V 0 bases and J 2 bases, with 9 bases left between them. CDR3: CASSLAVRGNQPQHF. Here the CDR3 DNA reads TGTGCCAGCAGCTTGGCCGTCAGAGGCAATCAGCCCCAGCATTTT.

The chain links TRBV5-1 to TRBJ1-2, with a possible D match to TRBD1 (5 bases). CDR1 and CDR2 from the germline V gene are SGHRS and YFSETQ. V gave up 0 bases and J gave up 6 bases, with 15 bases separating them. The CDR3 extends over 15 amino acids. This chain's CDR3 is CASSLDGQGWDGYTF. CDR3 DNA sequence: TGCGCCAGCAGCTTGGATGGCCAGGGCTGGGATGGCTACACCTTC.

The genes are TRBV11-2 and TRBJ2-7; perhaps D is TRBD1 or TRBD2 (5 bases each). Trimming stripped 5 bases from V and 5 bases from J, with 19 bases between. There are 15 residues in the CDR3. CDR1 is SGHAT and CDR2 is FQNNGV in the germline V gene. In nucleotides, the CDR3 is TGTGCCAGCAGCGTGGGGCCGGGAAGCGGCAACGAGCAGTACTTC. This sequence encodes CASSVGPGSGNEQYF.

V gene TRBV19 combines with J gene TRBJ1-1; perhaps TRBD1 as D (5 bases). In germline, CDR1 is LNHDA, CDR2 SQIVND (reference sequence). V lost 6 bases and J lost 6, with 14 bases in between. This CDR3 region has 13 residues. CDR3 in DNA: TGTGCCAGTAGAGCAGGGTTGGGGGCTGAAGCTTTCTTT. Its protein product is CASRAGLGAEAFF.

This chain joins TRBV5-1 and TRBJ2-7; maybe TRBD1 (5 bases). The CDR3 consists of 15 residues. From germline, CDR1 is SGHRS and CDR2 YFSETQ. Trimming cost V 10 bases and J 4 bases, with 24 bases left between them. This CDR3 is CAPTPPLSRVYEQYF. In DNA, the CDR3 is TGCGCCCCCACCCCGCCTTTGAGCAGGGTATACGAGCAGTACTTC.

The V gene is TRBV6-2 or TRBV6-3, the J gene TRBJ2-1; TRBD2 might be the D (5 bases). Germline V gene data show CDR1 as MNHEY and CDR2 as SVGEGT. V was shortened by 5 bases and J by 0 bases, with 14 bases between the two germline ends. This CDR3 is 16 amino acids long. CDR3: CASSLRTGSSYNEQFF. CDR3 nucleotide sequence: TGTGCCAGCAGTCTTCGGACGGGAAGCTCCTACAATGAGCAGTTCTTC.

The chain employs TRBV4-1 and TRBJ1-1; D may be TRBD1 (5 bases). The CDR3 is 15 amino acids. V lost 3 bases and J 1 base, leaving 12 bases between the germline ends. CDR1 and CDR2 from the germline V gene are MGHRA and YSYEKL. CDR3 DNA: TGCGCCAGCAGCCAGGGCCGGGACCGGAACACTGAAGCTTTCTTT. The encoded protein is CASSQGRDRNTEAFF.

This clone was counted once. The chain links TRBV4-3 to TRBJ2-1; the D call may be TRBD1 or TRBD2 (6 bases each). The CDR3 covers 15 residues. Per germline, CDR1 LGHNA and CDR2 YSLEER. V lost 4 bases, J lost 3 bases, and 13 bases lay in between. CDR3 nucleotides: TGCGCCAGCAGCCTCGGAGGAGGGGGCTACAATGAGCAGTTCTTC. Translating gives CASSLGGGGYNEQFF.

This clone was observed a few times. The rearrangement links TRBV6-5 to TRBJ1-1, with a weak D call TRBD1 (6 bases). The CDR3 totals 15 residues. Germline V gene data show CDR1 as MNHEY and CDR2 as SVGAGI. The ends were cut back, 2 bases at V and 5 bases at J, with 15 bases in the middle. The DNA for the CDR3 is TGTGCCAGCAGTTACGCCCGGACAGTGGGAACTGAAGCTTTCTTT. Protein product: CASSYARTVGTEAFF.

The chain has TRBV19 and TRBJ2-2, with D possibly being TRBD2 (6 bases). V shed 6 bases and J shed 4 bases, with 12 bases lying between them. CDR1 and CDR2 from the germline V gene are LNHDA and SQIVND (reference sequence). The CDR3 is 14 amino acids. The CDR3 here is CASRRGGGTGELFF. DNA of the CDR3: TGTGCCAGTAGGCGGGGTGGGGGCACCGGGGAGCTGTTTTTT.

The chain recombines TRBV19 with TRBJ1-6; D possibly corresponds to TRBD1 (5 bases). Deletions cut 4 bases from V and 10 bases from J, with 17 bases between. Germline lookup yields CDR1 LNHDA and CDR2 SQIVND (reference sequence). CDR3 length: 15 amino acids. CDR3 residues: CASSNPMGGRSPLHF. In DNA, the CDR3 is TGTGCCAGTAGTAACCCCATGGGGGGGAGGTCACCCCTCCACTTT.

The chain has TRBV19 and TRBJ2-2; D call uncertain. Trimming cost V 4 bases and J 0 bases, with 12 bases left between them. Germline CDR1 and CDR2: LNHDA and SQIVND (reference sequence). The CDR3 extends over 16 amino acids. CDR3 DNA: TGTGCCAGTAGTAGGCGTGGAAGGACGAACACCGGGGAGCTGTTTTTT. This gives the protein CASSRRGRTNTGELFF.

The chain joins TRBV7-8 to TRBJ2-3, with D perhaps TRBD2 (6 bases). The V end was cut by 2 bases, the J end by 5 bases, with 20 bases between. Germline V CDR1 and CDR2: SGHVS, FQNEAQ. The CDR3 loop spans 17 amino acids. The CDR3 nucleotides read TGTGCCAGCAGCTTATCCCTTGGAGGGAGCAGGGAAGATACGCAGTATTTT. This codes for CASSLSLGGSREDTQYF.

The CDR3 nucleotides read TGTGCCAGCAGGTACGGGACGGCCCTCAATGAGCAGTTCTTC. Residues: CASRYGTALNEQFF. The gene calls are TRBV5-4 and TRBJ2-1; D could derive from TRBD1 or TRBD2 (5 bases each). CDR3 length: 14 amino acids. Germline-derived CDR1 and CDR2 are SGHNT and YYREEE (reference sequence). Trimming pared 5 bases from V and 6 bases from J, leaving 15 bases between. Filled out from reference TRBV5-4 and TRBJ2-1, the complete variable domain reads ETGVTQSPTHLIKTRGQQVTLRCSSQSGHNTVSWYQQALGQGPQFIFQYYREEENGRGNFPPRFSGLQFPNYSSELNVNALELDDSALYLCASRYGTALNEQFFGPGTRLTVL.

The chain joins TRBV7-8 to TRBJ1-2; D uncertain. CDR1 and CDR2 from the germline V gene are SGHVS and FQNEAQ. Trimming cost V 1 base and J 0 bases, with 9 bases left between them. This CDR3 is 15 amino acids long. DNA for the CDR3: TGTGCCAGCAGCTTAGGCTTCGGAGCTAACTATGGCTACACCTTC. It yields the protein CASSLGFGANYGYTF.

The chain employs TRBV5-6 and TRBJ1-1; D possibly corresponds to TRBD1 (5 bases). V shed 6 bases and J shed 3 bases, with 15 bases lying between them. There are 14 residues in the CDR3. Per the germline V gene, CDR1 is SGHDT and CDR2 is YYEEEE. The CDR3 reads CASTTGRGDTEAFF. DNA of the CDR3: TGTGCCAGCACCACGGGCCGAGGGGACACTGAAGCTTTCTTT. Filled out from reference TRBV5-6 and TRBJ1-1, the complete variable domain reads DAGVTQSPTHLIKTRGQQVTLRCSPKSGHDTVSWYQQALGQGPQFIFQYYEEEERQRGNFPDRFSGHQFPNYSSELNVNALLLGDSALYLCASTTGRGDTEAFFGQGTRLTVV.

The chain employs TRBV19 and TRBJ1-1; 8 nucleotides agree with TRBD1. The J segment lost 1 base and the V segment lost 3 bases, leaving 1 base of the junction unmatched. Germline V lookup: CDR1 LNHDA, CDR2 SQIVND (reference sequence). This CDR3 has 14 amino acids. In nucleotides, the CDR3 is TGTGCCAGTAGTATCAGGGGGCGGAACACTGAAGCTTTCTTT. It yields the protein CASSIRGRNTEAFF.

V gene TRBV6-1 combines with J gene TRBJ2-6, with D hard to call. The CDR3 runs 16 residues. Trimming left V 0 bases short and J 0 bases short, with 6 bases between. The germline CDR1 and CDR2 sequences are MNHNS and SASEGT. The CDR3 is CASSEAGSSGANVLTF. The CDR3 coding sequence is TGTGCCAGCAGTGAAGCTGGCAGCTCTGGGGCCAACGTCCTGACTTTC.

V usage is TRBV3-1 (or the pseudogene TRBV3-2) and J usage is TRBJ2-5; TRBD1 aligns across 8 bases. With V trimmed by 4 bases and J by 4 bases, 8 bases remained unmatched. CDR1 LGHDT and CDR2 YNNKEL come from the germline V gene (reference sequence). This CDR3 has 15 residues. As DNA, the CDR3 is TGTGCCAGCAGCCCGAGGACAGGGAAAGGAGAGACCCAGTACTTC. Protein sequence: CASSPRTGKGETQYF.

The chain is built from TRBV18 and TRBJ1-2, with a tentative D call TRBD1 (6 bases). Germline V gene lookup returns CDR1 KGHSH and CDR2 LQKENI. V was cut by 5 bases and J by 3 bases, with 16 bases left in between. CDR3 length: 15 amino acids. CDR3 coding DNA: TGTGCCAGCTCAACCGGGGGACAAACCTACTATGGCTACACCTTC. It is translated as CASSTGGQTYYGYTF.

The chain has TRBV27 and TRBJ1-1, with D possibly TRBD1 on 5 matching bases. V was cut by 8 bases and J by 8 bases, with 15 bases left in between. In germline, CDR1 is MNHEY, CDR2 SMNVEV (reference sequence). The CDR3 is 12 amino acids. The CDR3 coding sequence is TGTGCCAGCGTAACCGGGGGAAGAGAAGCTTTCTTT. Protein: CASVTGGREAFF.

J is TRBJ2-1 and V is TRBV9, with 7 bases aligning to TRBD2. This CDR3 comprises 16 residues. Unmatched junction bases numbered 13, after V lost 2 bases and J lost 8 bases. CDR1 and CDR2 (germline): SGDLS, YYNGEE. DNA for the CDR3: TGTGCCAGCAGCGTGGTCGGGGAGGGCCACGTGGATGAGCAGTTCTTC. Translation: CASSVVGEGHVDEQFF.

The CDR3 DNA reads TGTGCCACCGAACAGGGCAATCAGCCCCAGCATTTT. It yields the protein CATEQGNQPQHF. V gene TRBV28 combines with J gene TRBJ1-5; tentatively, D is TRBD1 (5 bases). V lost 10 bases and J lost 2, with 9 bases in between. Per germline, CDR1 MDHEN and CDR2 SYDVKM. The CDR3 runs 12 residues. The variable domain in full, completed from reference TRBV28 and TRBJ1-5, reads DVKVTQSSRYLVKRTGEKVFLECVQDMDHENMFWYRQDPGLGLRLIYFSYDVKMKEKGDIPEGYSVSREKKERFSLILESASTNQTSMYLCATEQGNQPQHFGDGTRLSIL.

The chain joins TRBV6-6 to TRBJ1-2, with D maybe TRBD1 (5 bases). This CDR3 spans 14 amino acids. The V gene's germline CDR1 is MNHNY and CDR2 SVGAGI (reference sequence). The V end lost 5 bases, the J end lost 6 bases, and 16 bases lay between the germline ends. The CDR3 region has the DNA TGTGCCAGCAGTGACGGGACTGTATATGATGGCTACACCTTC. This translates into CASSDGTVYDGYTF.